The 20 T cell receptor beta chains in this list originate from one sample, sequenced in a study of blood T cell repertoires in COVID-19. Sequencing was performed with immunoSEQ multiplex PCR; in TCRdb, only in-frame clones are kept and a portion is missing. The data contain hundreds of thousands of clones, 75% to 85% of them seen just once; the ten biggest clones take up 4.5% to 5.5%. Sequenced sample: peripheral blood. Every receptor here comes from a man between 50 and 59 years old with COVID-19, enrolled during active disease.

This clone was seen a single time. The rearrangement links TRBV11-3 to TRBJ2-1; 15 bases are shared with TRBD2. V dropped 5 bases and J dropped 1; count of bases not matched to a gene: 9. Germline V gene sequence: CDR1 SGHNT, CDR2 YENEEA. The CDR3 has 19 residues. CDR3 sequence (DNA): TGTGCCAGCAGCATTCGGACTAGCGGGGGGGGCCGGTCCTACAATGAGCAGTTCTTC. It encodes CASSIRTSGGGRSYNEQFF.

This clone was detected a few times. The chain has TRBV5-8 and TRBJ1-4; a possible D gene is TRBD1 (6 bases). Germline CDR1 is SGHTS and CDR2 is YDEGEE. This CDR3 comprises 16 residues. Trimming removed 0 bases at V and 0 bases at J, with 9 bases between. The CDR3 is CASSLADSTTNEKLFF. The CDR3 DNA sequence: TGTGCCAGCAGCTTGGCGGACAGCACAACTAATGAAAAACTGTTTTTT.

This chain connects TRBV24-1 to TRBJ2-7; D possibly corresponds to TRBD1 (6 bases). The CDR3 contains 13 residues. Trimming stripped 4 bases from V and 6 bases from J, with 12 bases between. Germline CDR1 reads KGHDR; CDR2 reads SFDVKD. The CDR3 region is CATSDRGEGEQYF. CDR3 in DNA: TGTGCCACCAGTGACAGGGGAGAGGGCGAGCAGTACTTC.

A few counts support this clone. V is TRBV6-5 and J is TRBJ2-7; 7 bases map to TRBD2. This CDR3 has 13 amino acids. V dropped 5 bases and J dropped 2; count of bases not matched to a gene: 3. Germline assignment: CDR1 MNHEY and CDR2 SVGAGI. The CDR3 is CASSHGRTYEQYF. As DNA, the CDR3 is TGTGCCAGCAGTCACGGGAGGACCTACGAGCAGTACTTC.

This chain uses TRBV7-9 with TRBJ1-4, with TRBD1 as a possible D gene (5 bases). The germline V and J ends were trimmed by 9 bases and 0 bases, with 17 bases remaining between them. This CDR3 comprises 16 residues. Germline lookup yields CDR1 SEHNR and CDR2 FQNEAQ (reference sequence). The CDR3: CASRQSTGATNEKLFF. The CDR3 region has the DNA TGTGCCAGTCGACAGAGCACTGGGGCAACTAATGAAAAACTGTTTTTT.

This clone was recorded once. The chain combines TRBV28 with TRBJ2-2; a weak D match, TRBD1 (5 bases). The CDR3 consists of 15 residues. V lost 7 bases to trimming and J lost 4 bases, with 16 bases between them. The V gene's germline CDR1 is MDHEN and CDR2 SYDVKM. The CDR3 is CASKGAVLSTGELFF. The CDR3 DNA reads as TGTGCCAGCAAAGGGGCGGTCTTATCCACCGGGGAGCTGTTTTTT.

This chain uses TRBV3-1 (or the pseudogene TRBV3-2) with TRBJ1-1; tentatively, D is TRBD1 (6 bases). With 1 base removed from V and 8 bases from J, the gap between germline ends came to 11 bases. CDR3 length: 13 amino acids. Germline V lookup: CDR1 LGHDT, CDR2 YNNKEL (reference sequence). The CDR3 here is CASSQAKGVEAFF. The CDR3 region has the DNA TGTGCCAGCAGCCAAGCTAAGGGGGTAGAAGCTTTCTTT.

This chain uses TRBV11-1 with TRBJ1-6; perhaps TRBD1 as D (5 bases). The V end was cut by 2 bases, the J end by 7 bases, with 6 bases between. The CDR3 extends over 13 amino acids. Germline assignment: CDR1 SGHAT and CDR2 FQDESV (reference sequence). The CDR3 bases are TGTGCCAGCAGCTTAAGGGGCAATTCACCCCTCCACTTT. This gives the protein CASSLRGNSPLHF.

DNA of the CDR3: TGTGCCAGCAGCACACCGGGAGGGAGGGGCACTGAAGCTTTCTTT. Residues: CASSTPGGRGTEAFF. This rearrangement joins TRBV7-8 to TRBJ1-1; D may be TRBD1 (5 bases). This CDR3 spans 15 amino acids. The germline gives CDR1 SGHVS, CDR2 FQNEAQ. The V end was cut by 5 bases, the J end by 4 bases, with 17 bases between.

This chain links TRBV11-3 with TRBJ2-1; tentative D call: TRBD2 (6 bases). CDR3 size: 15 residues. Per the germline V gene, CDR1 is SGHNT and CDR2 is YENEEA. The germline V and J ends were trimmed by 3 bases and 1 base, with 10 bases remaining between them. CDR3 residues: CASSFGGHSYNEQFF. The CDR3 DNA reads as TGTGCCAGCAGCTTCGGGGGTCATTCCTACAATGAGCAGTTCTTC.

The table lists this clone with a count of one. The V gene is TRBV28, the J gene TRBJ1-2, with TRBD1 matching over 9 bases. Germline V gene sequence: CDR1 MDHEN, CDR2 SYDVKM. The CDR3 has 18 amino acids. The V gene end was trimmed by 5 bases and the J gene end by 4 bases; junction bases not matched to a gene: 17. The CDR3 protein is CASSTLTLRDREFYGYTF. As DNA, the CDR3 is TGTGCCAGCAGTACTCTTACTCTTCGGGACAGGGAGTTCTATGGCTACACCTTC.

The J gene is TRBJ2-1, the V gene TRBV28; 9 bases are a match to TRBD2. From germline, CDR1 is MDHEN and CDR2 SYDVKM. V lost 2 bases, J lost 10 bases, and 6 bases stayed unmatched. The CDR3 has 14 amino acids. This CDR3 reads CASSLGGGAYEQFF. In DNA form, the CDR3 reads TGTGCCAGCAGTTTAGGCGGGGGGGCCTACGAGCAGTTCTTC.

This clone has only one observation. The CDR3 DNA reads TGTGCCAGCAGCCCCCGGGAGAATCAGCCCCAGCATTTT. Its translation is CASSPRENQPQHF. This chain connects TRBV6-5 to TRBJ1-5; D not certain. CDR3 length: 13 amino acids. The germline V and J ends were trimmed by 6 bases and 4 bases, with 10 bases remaining between them. The germline V gene encodes CDR1 MNHEY and CDR2 SVGAGI.

This clone has just one count. This chain links TRBV4-1 with TRBJ1-2; D gene ambiguous. This CDR3 spans 16 amino acids. Between the trimmed V and J ends, which lost 1 base and 3 bases, there was a span of 15 bases. Germline V gives CDR1 MGHRA, CDR2 YSYEKL. The CDR3 coding sequence is TGCGCCAGCAGCCAAGGTTTTAGTGGTTCTGACTATGGCTACACCTTC. It yields the protein CASSQGFSGSDYGYTF.

This chain joins TRBV14 and TRBJ2-2; D uncertain. The CDR3 runs 16 residues. V lost 1 base, J lost 2 bases, and 11 bases lay in between. The V gene's germline CDR1 is SGHDN and CDR2 FVKESK. The chain's CDR3 is CASSQAWAVNTGELFF. CDR3 DNA: TGTGCCAGCAGCCAAGCCTGGGCAGTAAACACCGGGGAGCTGTTTTTT.

The chain is built from TRBV29-1 and TRBJ1-2, with D unclear. The CDR3 is 13 residues long. Germline assignment: CDR1 SQVTM and CDR2 ANQGSEA. The V and J ends lost 2 bases and 8 bases respectively, with 15 bases between them. This chain's CDR3 is CSVETSTGSGYTF. The CDR3 bases are TGCAGCGTTGAAACCTCGACCGGTAGCGGCTACACCTTC.

This clone was detected only a few times. The genes are TRBV19 and TRBJ2-2; perhaps TRBD2 as D (6 bases). CDR3 length: 16 amino acids. The germline gives CDR1 LNHDA, CDR2 SQIVND (reference sequence). With 5 bases removed from V and 5 bases from J, the gap between germline ends came to 18 bases. CDR3 loop: CASSFNRRGPTGELFF. The CDR3, as DNA: TGTGCCAGTAGTTTCAACCGGAGGGGCCCGACCGGGGAGCTGTTTTTT.

V is TRBV18 and J is TRBJ1-5; unclear D gene. CDR1 is KGHSH and CDR2 is LQKENI in the germline V gene. V lost 3 bases to trimming and J lost 0 bases, with 12 bases between them. CDR3 length: 16 residues. CDR3 bases: TGTGCCAGCTCACCGTACCGGGAATATAGCAATCAGCCCCAGCATTTT. Amino acid sequence: CASSPYREYSNQPQHF.

The V gene is TRBV2, the J gene TRBJ2-1, with D possibly matching TRBD1 (7 bases). V was pared by 4 bases and J by 3 bases, with 10 bases between. The germline gives CDR1 SNHLY, CDR2 FYNNEI. The CDR3 sequence is 14 residues long. CDR3 sequence (DNA): TGTGCCAGCAGTGGACAGGGAGGCTACAATGAGCAGTTCTTC. It codes for CASSGQGGYNEQFF.

The chain carries TRBV20-1 and TRBJ1-2; D is possibly TRBD1 (5 bases). V was pared by 3 bases and J by 2 bases, with 10 bases between. Germline lookup yields CDR1 DFQATT and CDR2 SNEGSKA (reference sequence). The CDR3 length is 13 residues. Here the CDR3 DNA reads TGCAGTGCTAGTGGTAACAGGAACTATGGCTACACCTTC. This translates into CSASGNRNYGYTF.